This T cell receptor (beta chain) was recovered during a study of shared clonotypes between healthy human individuals. Study-level points and caveats: In having few donors, the study represented limited genetic and exposure-history diversity.

Notes on this clone: The antigen is unknown. The sample contains more than one DNA sequence encoding this CDR3.

There are 14 residues in the CDR3. The germline gives CDR1 LNHNV, CDR2 YYDKDF (reference sequence). Trimming pared 0 bases from V and 3 bases from J, leaving 8 bases between. Naive CD8 populations comprised CD45RO-negative cells positively selected for CCR7, excluding terminally differentiated effector memory CD45RA+ cells. Original data processing: Filtering differed for immunoSEQ, which gave only junction sequences without quality scores. The assay was immunoSEQ multiplex PCR, and TCRdb's table has in-frame clones only and misses some. Clone size and the V and J calls come from that table; the DNA yielded D and trimming. This sample has hundreds of thousands of clones, with 95% to 98% found just once.

The sequencing sample was made of naive CD8+ T cells sorted from blood. The rearrangement links TRBV15 to TRBJ1-1, with D possibly matching TRBD1 (5 bases). The TCR sequence derives from a man younger than 45 in good health. The CDR3 region has the DNA TGTGCCACCAGCAGAGATCTGGGGGACACTGAAGCTTTCTTT. Translation: CATSRDLGDTEAFF.